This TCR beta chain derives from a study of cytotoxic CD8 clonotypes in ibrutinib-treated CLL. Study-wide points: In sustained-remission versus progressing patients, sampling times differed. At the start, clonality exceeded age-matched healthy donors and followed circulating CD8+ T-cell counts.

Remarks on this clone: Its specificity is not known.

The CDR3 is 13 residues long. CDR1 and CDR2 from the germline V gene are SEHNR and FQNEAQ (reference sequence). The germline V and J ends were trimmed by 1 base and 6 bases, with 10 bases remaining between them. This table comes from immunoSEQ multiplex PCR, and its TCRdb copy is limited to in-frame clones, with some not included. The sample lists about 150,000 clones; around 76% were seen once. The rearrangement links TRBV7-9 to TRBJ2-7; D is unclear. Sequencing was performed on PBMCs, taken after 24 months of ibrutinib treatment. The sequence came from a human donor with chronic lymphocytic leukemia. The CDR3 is CASSLESGLEQYF. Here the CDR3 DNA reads TGTGCCAGCAGCTTAGAATCCGGGCTCGAGCAGTACTTC.